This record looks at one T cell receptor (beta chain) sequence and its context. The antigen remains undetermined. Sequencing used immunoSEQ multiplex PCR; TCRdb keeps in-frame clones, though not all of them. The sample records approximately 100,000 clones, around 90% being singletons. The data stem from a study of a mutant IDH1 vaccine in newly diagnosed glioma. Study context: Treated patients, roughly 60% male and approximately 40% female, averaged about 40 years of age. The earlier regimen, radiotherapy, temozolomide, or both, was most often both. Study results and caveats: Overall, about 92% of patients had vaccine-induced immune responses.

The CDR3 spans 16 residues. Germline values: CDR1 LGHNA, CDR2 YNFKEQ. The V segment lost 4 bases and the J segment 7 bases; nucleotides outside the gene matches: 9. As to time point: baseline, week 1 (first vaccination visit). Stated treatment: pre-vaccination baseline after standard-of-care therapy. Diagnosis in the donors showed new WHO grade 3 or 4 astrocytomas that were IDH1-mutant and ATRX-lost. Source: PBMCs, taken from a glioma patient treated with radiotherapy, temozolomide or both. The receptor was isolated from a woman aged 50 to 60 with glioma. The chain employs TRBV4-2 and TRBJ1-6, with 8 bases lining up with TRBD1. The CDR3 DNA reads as TGTGCCAGCAGCCTAGACTACAGGGGGAAAAATTCACCCCTCCACTTT. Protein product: CASSLDYRGKNSPLHF.